Listed here is a single T cell receptor beta chain. The antigen remains unidentified. This sample was included in a study of shared clonotypes between healthy human individuals. General study results and limits: The naive CD4 repertoires of a handful of donors were compared, and around 5.1% of clonotypes were shared.

TCRdb's copy holds only in-frame clones and misses some; the assay was immunoSEQ multiplex PCR. Of 2 million to 3 million clones listed, under 95% are singletons. This receptor was obtained from a man between 18 and 29 years old in good health. Some clones in this sample may be carry-over from other donors' samples. Sequencing input: naive CD4+ T cells from PBMCs. Subset meaning: CD45RA+ positively selected.

CDR3 region: CASSPRGSPYEQYF. The CDR3 DNA sequence: TGTGCCAGCAGCCCAAGAGGTAGCCCTTACGAGCAGTACTTC. The rearrangement links TRBV9 to TRBJ2-7, with D unclear. With 4 bases removed from V and 4 bases from J, the gap between germline ends came to 15 bases. The CDR3 runs to 14 residues. Germline CDR1 reads SGDLS; CDR2 reads YYNGEE.